One and the same sample provided the 21 T cell receptor beta chains below, sequenced in a study of T-cell memory formation after mild COVID-19. Using its own MiXCR run on the 5' RACE reads, TCRdb lists one record per CDR3 protein. Counted here are approximately 100,000 distinct CDR3 sequences, 11% occurring once; the ten biggest clones make up roughly 40%. What was sequenced was PBMCs or a T cell subset sorted from them (not recorded which). These receptors originate from a man aged 18 to 35 who had mild COVID-19 (a few samples of this study predate the infection). Cell type and time point are not known.

The rearrangement joins TRBV7-9 to TRBJ2-7, with D perhaps being TRBD1 or TRBD2 (5 bases each). The V gene's germline CDR1 is SEHNR and CDR2 FQNEAQ (reference sequence). Trimming shortened V by 3 bases and J by 2 bases, and 11 bases separated the two germline ends. The CDR3 loop spans 14 amino acids. The CDR3: CASSFSGAAYEQYF. DNA of the CDR3: TGTGCCAGCAGCTTTTCCGGGGCCGCCTACGAGCAGTACTTC.

The chain joins TRBV4-2 to TRBJ2-3; 9 nucleotides agree with TRBD2. The CDR3 runs to 17 residues. Germline CDR1 is LGHNA and CDR2 is YNFKEQ. V lost 1 base, J lost 0 bases, and 5 bases stayed unmatched. The CDR3, as DNA: TGTGCCAGCAGCCAAGGCGCGCTAGCGGGGAGCACAGATACGCAGTATTTT. Amino acids: CASSQGALAGSTDTQYF.

The rearrangement joins TRBV4-1 to TRBJ1-1; D gene unclear. Germline CDR1 is MGHRA and CDR2 is YSYEKL. V dropped 1 base and J dropped 4 bases, with 19 bases sitting between them. There are 17 residues in the CDR3. Here the CDR3 DNA reads TGCGCCAGCAGCCAAGTACCAAACCAAATAGGGATCACTGAAGCTTTCTTT. It is translated as CASSQVPNQIGITEAFF.

This clonotype was counted ten times or more. The chain carries TRBV7-2 and TRBJ2-1; tentatively, D is TRBD1 (6 bases). V dropped 2 bases and J dropped 8 bases, with 16 bases sitting between them. Germline V gene lookup returns CDR1 SGHTA and CDR2 FQGNSA. The CDR3 is 15 residues long. Here the CDR3 reads CASSLSAGAGDEQFF. The CDR3 region has the DNA TGTGCCAGCAGCTTATCGGCAGGGGCAGGGGATGAGCAGTTCTTC.

V gene TRBV7-2 combines with J gene TRBJ2-1; either TRBD1 or TRBD2 may supply D (6 bases each). The CDR3 has 16 amino acids. The V gene's germline CDR1 is SGHTA and CDR2 FQGNSA. Between the trimmed V and J ends, which lost 4 bases and 8 bases, there was a span of 21 bases. The CDR3 region has the DNA TGTGCCAGCAGCTCCCCTATGGGGGGCCCGGGGGATGAGCAGTTCTTC. This translates into CASSSPMGGPGDEQFF.

The chain couples TRBV7-9 to TRBJ2-7, with 8 bases that match TRBD2. This CDR3 contains 16 residues. V was pared by 1 base and J by 2 bases, with 7 bases of the junction left unmatched. Germline V lookup: CDR1 SEHNR, CDR2 FQNEAQ (reference sequence). The CDR3 DNA is TGTGCCAGCAGCTTAGAGGCGGGGGGCTATGCCTACGAGCAGTACGTC. Protein: CASSLEAGGYAYEQYV.

The chain recombines TRBV9 with TRBJ2-1, with a weak D call TRBD2 (6 bases). The germline V and J ends were trimmed by 3 bases and 8 bases, with 15 bases remaining between them. The V gene's germline CDR1 is SGDLS and CDR2 YYNGEE. The CDR3 sequence is 14 residues long. CDR3 sequence (DNA): TGTGCCAGCAGCGCCTGGGGGACGGGAGATGAGCAGTTCTTC. Protein product: CASSAWGTGDEQFF.

This clonotype occurred a few times. The rearrangement links TRBV6-2 or TRBV6-3 to TRBJ2-3; the D is unclear. Germline CDR1 and CDR2: MNHEY and SVGEGT. The CDR3 is 12 amino acids. The V and J ends lost 5 bases and 12 bases respectively, with 15 bases between them. Here the CDR3 reads CASSTRVYPQYF. The CDR3 coding sequence is TGTGCCAGCAGTACCAGAGTCTACCCCCAGTATTTT.

The V gene is TRBV20-1, the J gene TRBJ2-3, with D perhaps matching TRBD2 (5 bases). CDR1 and CDR2 from the germline V gene are DFQATT and SNEGSKA (reference sequence). The CDR3 has 14 residues. V was pared by 1 base and J by 4 bases, with 12 bases between. CDR3 in DNA: TGCAGTGCTAGAGTCGGGGTTGGACCAGATACGCAGTATTTT. Protein: CSARVGVGPDTQYF.

The rearrangement joins TRBV5-1 to TRBJ2-1, with a possible D match to TRBD2 (6 bases). CDR1 and CDR2 from the germline V gene are SGHRS and YFSETQ. The V end was cut by 3 bases, the J end by 7 bases, with 14 bases between. There are 14 residues in the CDR3. The CDR3 DNA is TGCGCCAGCAGCTCCCGGACTACCGTGAATGAGCAGTTCTTC. This encodes CASSSRTTVNEQFF.

This clonotype was observed a handful of times. This rearrangement joins TRBV6-1 to TRBJ1-1, with 8 bases identical to TRBD1. Germline V gives CDR1 MNHNS, CDR2 SASEGT. CDR3 length: 15 residues. With 3 bases clipped from V and 5 bases from J, the junction kept 8 bases outside the gene matches. The CDR3 reads CASSEVNRGFTEAFF. The CDR3 nucleotides are TGTGCCAGCAGTGAGGTGAACAGGGGGTTTACTGAAGCTTTCTTT.

This clonotype has ten or more counts. V is TRBV7-9 and J is TRBJ2-3; the D gene is possibly TRBD1 (5 bases). V dropped 1 base and J dropped 6 bases, with 17 bases sitting between them. The CDR3 contains 16 residues. Germline CDR1 reads SEHNR; CDR2 reads FQNEAQ (reference sequence). The CDR3 DNA reads TGTGCCAGCAGCTTAGTTGGACCCAAGGGGATCGATACGCAGTATTTT. Encoded protein: CASSLVGPKGIDTQYF.

This clonotype was recorded at least ten times. This sequence joins TRBV7-6 and TRBJ2-7; D is uncertain. From germline, CDR1 is SGHVS and CDR2 FNYEAQ. The CDR3 is made up of 13 amino acids. V was cut by 5 bases and J by 1 base, with 9 bases left in between. As DNA, the CDR3 is TGTGCCAGCAGCCCCGGGCCATCCTACGAGCAGTACTTC. Protein product: CASSPGPSYEQYF.

This clonotype was recorded a few times. V usage is TRBV7-9 and J usage is TRBJ2-4; possible D gene TRBD2, 5 bases. Between the trimmed V and J ends, which lost 4 bases and 0 bases, there was a span of 10 bases. This CDR3 has 15 residues. Germline-derived CDR1 and CDR2 are SEHNR and FQNEAQ (reference sequence). The CDR3 DNA reads TGTGCCAGCAGCTCCGGGGTCCTAGCCAAAAACATTCAGTACTTC. Translating gives CASSSGVLAKNIQYF.

This clonotype was seen a few times. The genes are TRBV5-5 and TRBJ2-5; possibly TRBD1 for D (6 bases). The CDR3 runs to 17 residues. Germline CDR1 reads SGHKS; CDR2 reads YYEKEE (reference sequence). Trimming pared 0 bases from V and 5 bases from J, leaving 20 bases between. In nucleotides, the CDR3 is TGTGCCAGCAGCTTGGACTTACAGGGACGGTTGGTGGAGACCCAGTACTTC. It specifies CASSLDLQGRLVETQYF.

The sample holds many counts of this clonotype. The rearrangement links TRBV4-1 to TRBJ2-2, with TRBD1 identical over 7 bases. Per germline, CDR1 MGHRA and CDR2 YSYEKL. Trimming at V came to 4 bases and at J to 4 bases, leaving 9 bases not matched to a gene. The CDR3 has 16 residues. CDR3 region: CASSPSGQVPTGELFF. CDR3 bases: TGCGCCAGCAGCCCTTCCGGACAGGTACCCACCGGGGAGCTGTTTTTT.

The chain carries TRBV20-1 and TRBJ2-1, with 15 bases aligning to TRBD2. The germline V gene encodes CDR1 DFQATT and CDR2 SNEGSKA (reference sequence). Trimming cost V 4 bases and J 2 bases; bases outside gene matches: 6. CDR3 length: 17 amino acids. The CDR3 nucleotides read TGCAGTGCTACCCCGAGGACTAGCGGGGGGGCCTACAATGAGCAGTTCTTC. This gives the protein CSATPRTSGGAYNEQFF.

This clonotype was counted many times. The CDR3 region is CASSQEVPGAGQHEQYF. CDR3 DNA: TGCGCCAGCAGCCAAGAAGTCCCGGGAGCCGGTCAACACGAGCAGTACTTC. The chain combines TRBV4-3 with TRBJ2-7, with D possibly matching TRBD2 (6 bases). This CDR3 is 17 amino acids long. CDR1 and CDR2 (germline): LGHNA, YSLEER. The V end was cut by 0 bases, the J end by 5 bases, with 20 bases between.

The rearrangement links TRBV5-1 to TRBJ1-1; 8 bases map to TRBD1. There are 14 residues in the CDR3. After removal of 4 bases from V and 2 bases from J, the junction contained 4 bases not matched to a gene. Germline-derived CDR1 and CDR2 are SGHRS and YFSETQ. The CDR3 is CASSETGANTEAFF. The DNA for the CDR3 is TGCGCCAGCAGCGAGACAGGGGCAAACACTGAAGCTTTCTTT.

This clonotype has at least ten counts. This chain uses TRBV7-9 with TRBJ2-3; D perhaps matches TRBD2 (5 bases). Trimming stripped 6 bases from V and 2 bases from J, with 6 bases between. The CDR3 sequence is 12 residues long. Per germline, CDR1 SEHNR and CDR2 FQNEAQ (reference sequence). The CDR3: CASSDYTDTQYF. As DNA, the CDR3 is TGTGCCAGCAGTGACTACACAGATACGCAGTATTTT.

Only a few counts were recorded for this clonotype. This chain joins TRBV7-8 and TRBJ2-3, with 11 bases that match TRBD2. V shed 5 bases, J shed 2 bases, and the junction held 6 bases outside the gene matches. Germline V gives CDR1 SGHVS, CDR2 FQNEAQ. The CDR3 contains 16 residues. CDR3 DNA: TGTGCCAGCAGCGTTCCGACTAGCGGGACCACAGATACGCAGTATTTT. Its translation is CASSVPTSGTTDTQYF.